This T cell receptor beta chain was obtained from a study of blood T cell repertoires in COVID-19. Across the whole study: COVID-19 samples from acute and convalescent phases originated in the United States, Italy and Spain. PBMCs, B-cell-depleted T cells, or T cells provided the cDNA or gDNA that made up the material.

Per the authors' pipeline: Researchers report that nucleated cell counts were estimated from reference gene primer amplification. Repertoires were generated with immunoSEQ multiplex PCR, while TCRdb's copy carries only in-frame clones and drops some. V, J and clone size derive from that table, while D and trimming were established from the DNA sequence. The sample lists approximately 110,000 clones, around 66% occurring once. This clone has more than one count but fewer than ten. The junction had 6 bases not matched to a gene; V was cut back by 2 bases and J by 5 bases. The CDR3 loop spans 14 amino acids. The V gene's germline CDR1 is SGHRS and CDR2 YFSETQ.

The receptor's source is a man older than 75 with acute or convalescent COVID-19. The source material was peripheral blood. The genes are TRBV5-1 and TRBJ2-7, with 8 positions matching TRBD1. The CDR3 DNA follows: TGCGCCAGCAGCTTAGGGACAGGCGGAGACGAGCAGTACTTC. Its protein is CASSLGTGGDEQYF. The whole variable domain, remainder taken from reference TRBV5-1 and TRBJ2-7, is KAGVTQTPRYLIKTRGQQVTLSCSPISGHRSVSWYQQTPGQGLQFLFEYFSETQRNKGNFPGRFSGRQFSNSRSEMNVSTLELGDSALYLCASSLGTGGDEQYFGPGTRLTVT.